The clone carrying this T cell receptor (beta chain) appeared many times. Individually, TCR cDNA molecules were each labelled with a unique molecular identifier. TCRdb re-analysed the 5' RACE reads in MiXCR, keeping a single row per CDR3 protein. The sample holds 20,000 or so distinct CDR3 sequences; 3% to 4% are singletons and the top ten take 29%. The germline V gene has CDR1 MDHEN and CDR2 SYDVKM. The CDR3 extends over 12 amino acids. The ends were cut back, 5 bases at V and 7 bases at J, with 11 bases in the middle. The sample is drawn from a study of spatial heterogeneity in lung cancer. Looking at the study overall: Sequence detection consistently recorded a greater number of beta-chain than alpha-chain sequences.

The sample's time point: sample taken at primary tumor resection. The cohort: roughly 72 early-stage, untreated non-small cell lung cancer patients. This rearrangement joins TRBV28 to TRBJ2-5; D perhaps matches TRBD2 (5 bases). Specimen: PBMCs, collected at surgery. The origin of this receptor is a female donor with early-stage non-small cell lung cancer. CDR3 residues: CASSVRGRTQYF. In nucleotides, the CDR3 is TGTGCCAGCAGTGTTCGAGGGCGGACCCAGTACTTC.